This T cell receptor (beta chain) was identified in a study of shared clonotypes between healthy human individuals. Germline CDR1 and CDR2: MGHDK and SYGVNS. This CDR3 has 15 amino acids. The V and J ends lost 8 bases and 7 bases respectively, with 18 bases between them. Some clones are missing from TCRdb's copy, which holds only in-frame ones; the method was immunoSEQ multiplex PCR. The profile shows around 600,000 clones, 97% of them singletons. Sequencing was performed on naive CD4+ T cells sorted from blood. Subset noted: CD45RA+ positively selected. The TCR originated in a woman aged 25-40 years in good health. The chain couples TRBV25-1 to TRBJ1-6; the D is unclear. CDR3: CASRESEGRNSPLHF. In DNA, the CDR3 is TGTGCCAGCCGAGAATCGGAAGGGAGGAATTCACCCCTCCACTTT.